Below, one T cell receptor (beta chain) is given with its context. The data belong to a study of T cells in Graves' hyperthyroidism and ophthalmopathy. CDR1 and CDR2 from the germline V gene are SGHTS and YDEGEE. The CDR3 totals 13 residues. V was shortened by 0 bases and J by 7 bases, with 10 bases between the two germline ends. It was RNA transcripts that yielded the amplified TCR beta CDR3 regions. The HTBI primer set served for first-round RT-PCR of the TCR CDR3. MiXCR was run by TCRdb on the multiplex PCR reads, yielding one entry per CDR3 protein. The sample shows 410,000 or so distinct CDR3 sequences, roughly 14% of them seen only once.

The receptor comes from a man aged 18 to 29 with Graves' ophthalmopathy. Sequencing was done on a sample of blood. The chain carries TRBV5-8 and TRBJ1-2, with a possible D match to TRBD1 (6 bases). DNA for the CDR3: TGTGCCAGCAGCTTGGGGCTGGGGGCTGGCTACACCTTC. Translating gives CASSLGLGAGYTF.